The 18 T cell receptor beta chains listed next were all sequenced from one sample in a study of cytomegalovirus exposure and HLA in healthy donors. Researchers ran the PCR with 60 Vbeta and 13 Jbeta primers. Libraries were prepared by immunoSEQ multiplex PCR; TCRdb keeps only in-frame clonotypes and omits some of them. Of more than 150,000 clones in the sample, about four fifths were seen once. The sample was PBMCs. Receptor source: a man aged 40-50 years in good health and CMV-seronegative.

The CDR3 DNA sequence: TGTGCCAGCAGCTTGGCCGGGACAGGGTCGAAGACCCAGTACTTC. It codes for CASSLAGTGSKTQYF. J is TRBJ2-5 and V is TRBV5-8; 9 bases fit TRBD1. This CDR3 is 15 amino acids long. The germline V gene has CDR1 SGHTS and CDR2 YDEGEE. After removal of 0 bases from V and 6 bases from J, the junction contained 6 bases not matched to a gene.

A single count supports this clone. V and J are TRBV5-5 and TRBJ2-5; perhaps TRBD2 as D (6 bases). Germline V gene data show CDR1 as SGHKS and CDR2 as YYEKEE (reference sequence). CDR3 length: 14 amino acids. V was clipped by 3 bases and J by 2 bases, with 11 bases between them. Here the CDR3 DNA reads TGTGCCAGCAGCTCGGGACGGGGGCAAGAGACCCAGTACTTC. Its translation is CASSSGRGQETQYF.

The chain links TRBV7-2 to TRBJ2-1, with a tentative D call TRBD2 (6 bases). V was clipped by 3 bases and J by 0 bases, with 9 bases between them. The germline CDR1 and CDR2 sequences are SGHTA and FQGNSA. The CDR3 is 15 residues long. DNA of the CDR3: TGTGCCAGCAGCTTCGCGGGGAGCTCCTACAATGAGCAGTTCTTC. It translates to CASSFAGSSYNEQFF.

The chain employs TRBV5-5 and TRBJ2-2; 9 bases line up with TRBD2. The V gene end was trimmed by 4 bases and the J gene end by 4 bases; junction bases not matched to a gene: 5. The germline gives CDR1 SGHKS, CDR2 YYEKEE (reference sequence). This CDR3 comprises 15 residues. The CDR3 loop is CASSPGTSLTGELFF. The CDR3 nucleotides are TGTGCCAGCAGCCCCGGGACTAGCCTCACCGGGGAGCTGTTTTTT.

The rearrangement uses TRBV6-6 and TRBJ2-7; 7 bases agree with TRBD2. CDR1 MNHNY and CDR2 SVGAGI come from the germline V gene (reference sequence). The CDR3 covers 14 residues. Trimming removed 7 bases from V and 0 bases from J; junction bases left unmatched: 6. The CDR3 region is CASTRGGISYEQYF. The CDR3 region has the DNA TGTGCCAGCACCCGCGGGGGAATCTCCTACGAGCAGTACTTC.

This sequence joins TRBV28 and TRBJ1-1; D gene unclear. Germline CDR1 is MDHEN and CDR2 is SYDVKM. V gave up 8 bases and J gave up 5 bases, with 12 bases separating them. The CDR3 has 12 residues. The CDR3 loop is CASSSRGTEAFF. CDR3 bases: TGTGCCAGCTCCTCAAGAGGTACTGAAGCTTTCTTT.

The CDR3 nucleotides read TGCGCCAGCAGCTTGGAGCCAGGGGCTAACTATGGCTACACCTTC. It is translated as CASSLEPGANYGYTF. V gene TRBV5-1 combines with J gene TRBJ1-2, with TRBD1 as a possible D gene (6 bases). The CDR3 is 15 amino acids. The ends were cut back, 0 bases at V and 0 bases at J, with 9 bases in the middle. The germline V gene has CDR1 SGHRS and CDR2 YFSETQ.

The V call is TRBV7-2, the J call TRBJ2-7; 7 bases are shared with TRBD2. The germline CDR1 and CDR2 sequences are SGHTA and FQGNSA. CDR3 size: 15 residues. The J segment lost 2 bases and the V segment lost 5 bases, leaving 9 bases of the junction unmatched. The DNA for the CDR3 is TGTGCCAGCAGCCCTGGTTGGGGGGGAACCTACGAGCAGTACTTC. As protein: CASSPGWGGTYEQYF.

V usage is TRBV7-3 and J usage is TRBJ2-3; TRBD1 is a possible D gene (6 bases). The V end lost 5 bases, the J end lost 2 bases, and 11 bases lay between the germline ends. The CDR3 totals 14 residues. CDR1 SGHTA and CDR2 FQGTGA come from the germline V gene. In DNA, the CDR3 is TGTGCCAGCAGCCCCGGGACAACCACAGATACGCAGTATTTT. Its translation: CASSPGTTTDTQYF.

The genes are TRBV28 and TRBJ1-5, with 7 bases aligning to TRBD1. With 2 bases clipped from V and 6 bases from J, the junction kept 4 bases outside the gene matches. This CDR3 is 14 amino acids long. Looked up from germline, CDR1 is MDHEN and CDR2 is SYDVKM. The DNA for the CDR3 is TGTGCCAGCAGTTTAGGACAGGTCAGTCAGCCCCAGCATTTT. Its protein product is CASSLGQVSQPQHF.

The V and J genes are TRBV7-2 and TRBJ2-3; TRBD2 might be the D (6 bases). The CDR3 runs 16 residues. Germline V gene data show CDR1 as SGHTA and CDR2 as FQGNSA. Trimming removed 0 bases at V and 3 bases at J, with 13 bases between. The CDR3 region is CASSLARGGITDTQYF. As DNA, the CDR3 is TGTGCCAGCAGCTTAGCGCGCGGCGGGATTACAGATACGCAGTATTTT.

The V call is TRBV29-1, the J call TRBJ2-2, with 7 bases fitting TRBD1. This CDR3 region has 14 residues. Per the germline V gene, CDR1 is SQVTM and CDR2 is ANQGSEA. The trim removed 1 base at V and 6 bases at J, leaving 5 bases unmatched. This CDR3 is CSVEGHRGPGELFF. CDR3 nucleotides: TGCAGCGTTGAAGGGCACAGGGGTCCCGGGGAGCTGTTTTTT.

As to this clone: The same CDR3 also results from other DNA sequences found in this sample. The chain is built from TRBV5-1 and TRBJ2-3, with no clear D. Germline CDR1 is SGHRS and CDR2 is YFSETQ. This CDR3 is 12 amino acids long. Trimming took 3 bases from V and 3 from J, leaving 5 bases between them. The DNA of the CDR3 is TGCGCCAGCAGCTCGTCTACAGATACGCAGTATTTT. This gives the protein CASSSSTDTQYF.

CDR3 in DNA: TGCGCCAGCAAACAGAACAATGAGCAGTTCTTC. Amino acids: CASKQNNEQFF. This chain connects TRBV5-1 to TRBJ2-1; D uncertain. Trimming removed 6 bases at V and 5 bases at J, with 6 bases between. This CDR3 region has 11 residues. The germline V gene has CDR1 SGHRS and CDR2 YFSETQ.

A single count supports this clone. The sample contains more than one DNA sequence encoding this CDR3. The chain joins TRBV30 to TRBJ1-2; 8 bases agree with TRBD1. Germline assignment: CDR1 GTSNPN and CDR2 SVGIG (reference sequence). The length of the CDR3 is 13 residues. The V segment lost 2 bases and the J segment 6 bases; nucleotides outside the gene matches: 5. The CDR3 is CAWSPDRGDGYTF. The CDR3 DNA is TGTGCCTGGAGTCCAGACAGGGGCGATGGCTACACCTTC.

V is TRBV18 and J is TRBJ1-6; 9 bases are a match to TRBD1. V lost 6 bases and J lost 5; bases outside the gene matches: 2. This CDR3 comprises 14 residues. Germline V gene sequence: CDR1 KGHSH, CDR2 LQKENI. The chain's CDR3 is CASSWDRDNSPLHF. The CDR3 DNA follows: TGTGCCAGCTCCTGGGACAGGGATAATTCACCCCTCCACTTT.

For the CDR3, the DNA is TGTGCCAGCAGTTTCGGGGACAATAGCAATCAGCCCCAGCATTTT. This gives the protein CASSFGDNSNQPQHF. The gene calls are TRBV28 and TRBJ1-5; TRBD1 is a possible D gene (6 bases). CDR3 length: 15 residues. The ends were cut back, 3 bases at V and 0 bases at J, with 9 bases in the middle. Germline V CDR1 and CDR2: MDHEN, SYDVKM.

The chain is built from TRBV9 and TRBJ1-1, with a weak D call TRBD1 (5 bases). Germline V lookup: CDR1 SGDLS, CDR2 YYNGEE. Trimming shortened V by 4 bases and J by 5 bases, and 15 bases separated the two germline ends. The CDR3 is 14 amino acids. The CDR3: CASSPHRRQTEAFF. The DNA of the CDR3 is TGTGCCAGCAGCCCCCACAGGCGACAGACTGAAGCTTTCTTT. The full variable domain, in which reference TRBV9 and TRBJ1-1 provide the parts outside the CDR3, is DSGVTQTPKHLITATGQRVTLRCSPRSGDLSVYWYQQSLDQGLQFLIQYYNGEERAKGNILERFSAQQFPDLHSELNLSSLELGDSALYFCASSPHRRQTEAFFGQGTRLTVV.